This T cell receptor (beta chain) stems from a study of blood T cell repertoires in COVID-19. Background on the study: Samples taken during acute and convalescent COVID-19 were collected in the United States, Italy and Spain. Sources were T cells, B-cell-depleted T cells, or PBMCs; the material itself was cDNA or gDNA.

V dropped 0 bases and J dropped 4; count of bases not matched to a gene: 7. The CDR3 extends over 17 amino acids. Germline CDR1 is SGHAT and CDR2 is FQNNGV. As originally analysed: Amplifying reference gene primers gave estimates of nucleated cell counts. Data came from immunoSEQ multiplex PCR; TCRdb stores just in-frame clones and leaves some out. V and J calls plus clone size are reproduced from that table; the DNA served to infer D and trimming. The profile shows some 100,000 clones, 85% of them singletons. Sequences were obtained from peripheral blood. The rearrangement uses TRBV11-2 and TRBJ2-5; 11 bases line up with TRBD1. This clonotype was sampled from a woman aged 70-85 years with active or convalescent COVID-19. The CDR3 loop is CASSLDWPDRGRETQYF. CDR3 in DNA: TGTGCCAGCAGCTTAGATTGGCCGGACAGGGGGCGAGAGACCCAGTACTTC.